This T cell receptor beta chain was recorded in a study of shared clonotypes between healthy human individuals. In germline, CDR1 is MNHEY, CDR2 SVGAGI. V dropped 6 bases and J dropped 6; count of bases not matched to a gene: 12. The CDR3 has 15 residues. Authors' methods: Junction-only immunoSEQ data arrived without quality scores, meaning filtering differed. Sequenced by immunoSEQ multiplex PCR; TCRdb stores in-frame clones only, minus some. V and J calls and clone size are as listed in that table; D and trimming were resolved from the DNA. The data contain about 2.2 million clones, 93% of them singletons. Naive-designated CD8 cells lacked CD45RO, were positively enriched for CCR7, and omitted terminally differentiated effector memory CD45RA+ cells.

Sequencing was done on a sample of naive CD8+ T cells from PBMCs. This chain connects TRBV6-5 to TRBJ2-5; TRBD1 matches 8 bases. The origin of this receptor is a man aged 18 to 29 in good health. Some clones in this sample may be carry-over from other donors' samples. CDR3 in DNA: TGTGCCAGCAGCAATACGGACAGGGTTCGGAAGACCCAGTACTTC. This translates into CASSNTDRVRKTQYF.